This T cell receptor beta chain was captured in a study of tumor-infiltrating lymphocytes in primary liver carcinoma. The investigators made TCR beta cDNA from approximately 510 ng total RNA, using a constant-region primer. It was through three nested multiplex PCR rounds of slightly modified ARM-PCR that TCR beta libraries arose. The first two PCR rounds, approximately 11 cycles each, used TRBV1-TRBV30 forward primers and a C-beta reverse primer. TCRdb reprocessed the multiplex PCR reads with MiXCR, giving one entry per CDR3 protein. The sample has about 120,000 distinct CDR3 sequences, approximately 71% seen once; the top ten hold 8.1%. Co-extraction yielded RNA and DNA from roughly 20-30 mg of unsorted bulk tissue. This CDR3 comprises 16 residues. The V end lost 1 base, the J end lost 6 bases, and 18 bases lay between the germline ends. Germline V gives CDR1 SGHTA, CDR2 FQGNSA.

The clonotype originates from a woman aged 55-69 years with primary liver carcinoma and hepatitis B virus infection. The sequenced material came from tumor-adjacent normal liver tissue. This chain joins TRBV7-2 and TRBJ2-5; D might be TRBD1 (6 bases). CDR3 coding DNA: TGTGCCAGCAGCTTAGGATTAGGGGGTGGTCTGAAGACCCAGTACTTC. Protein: CASSLGLGGGLKTQYF. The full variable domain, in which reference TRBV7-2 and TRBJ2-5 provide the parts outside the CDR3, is GAGVSQSPSNKVTEKGKDVELRCDPISGHTALYWYRQSLGQGLEFLIYFQGNSAPDKSGLPSDRFSAERTGGSVSTLTIQRTQQEDSAVYLCASSLGLGGGLKTQYFGPGTRLLVL.